This TCR beta chain emerged from a study of cytomegalovirus exposure and HLA in healthy donors. The ends lost 4 bases at V and 5 bases at J; junction bases unmatched: 10. This CDR3 region has 15 residues. Germline V lookup: CDR1 SGHDN, CDR2 FVKESK. In regard to this clone: What it recognizes is unknown.

Study-wide findings and caveats: The study recorded more than 150 TCR beta chains that were cytomegalovirus-associated. When analyzed later, the rates of TCR association showed variation by HLA locus, with DRB1 the most and HLA-C the fewest. A missense variant in DCLRE1C was later tied to TCR beta V- and J-gene trimming. Researchers left out some V segments, among them TRBV6-2 and TRBV6-3, as indistinguishable.

It was with 60 Vbeta and 13 Jbeta primers that the PCR ran. Using immunoSEQ multiplex PCR, the repertoire was profiled, and TCRdb retains in-frame clones only, with some absent. The data hold under 200,000 clones, with around 68% observed a single time. The sequencing input was PBMCs. The source is a man in his fifties or sixties in good health and CMV-seronegative. The V and J genes are TRBV14 and TRBJ1-1, with 7 nucleotides matching TRBD1. Here the CDR3 DNA reads TGTGCCAGCAGCCTAAGTCAGGGGGTCTGGACTGAAGCTTTCTTT. Its translation is CASSLSQGVWTEAFF.